This TCR beta chain is drawn from a study of CD8 T cells in Susac syndrome. General study results and limits: None of the CD4+ T cell repertoires in Susac syndrome showed clonal expansion. It was acknowledged in the study that the number of individuals who were included in its TCR sequencing and HLA analysis was relatively small.

The CDR3 loop spans 12 amino acids. Germline-derived CDR1 and CDR2 are MNHEY and SMNVEV (reference sequence). Negative isolation was used for CD8+ and CD4+ T cells and FACS enrichment for TEMRA cells. Reverse transcription of roughly 0.5 to 1 ug RNA was carried out with random hexamers. One entry per CDR3 protein results from TCRdb running MiXCR on the immunoSEQ multiplex PCR reads. Of approximately 190,000 distinct CDR3 sequences in the sample, 91% were seen once. As regards this clonotype: Its antigen is unidentified.

Sequencing used CD4+ T cells from PBMCs. The TCR was taken from a human donor with Susac syndrome. The genes are TRBV27 and TRBJ2-4; D gene ambiguous. CDR3 in DNA: TGTGTCTGGCGAGAAGCCAAAAACATTCAGTACTTC. Protein sequence: CVWREAKNIQYF.